These 7 T cell receptor beta chains came from one sample sequenced in a study of human T cells and chemical hapten exposure (dated by TCRdb to the early 2020s). The library came from RACE. The instrument given in TCRdb is NextSeq 500. TCRdb reanalyzed the raw reads on its own, using fastp at Q25 for trimming and MiXCR for clone calling, and kept in-frame beta chains. Each entry merges the rows of one CDR3 protein and shows their most common DNA and genes. This sample holds around 200,000 distinct CDR3 sequences; under 30% were observed only once. The ten largest make up approximately 2.3% of the sample. This sample's time point label indicates: patch test 3, about 24 weeks after DPC sensitization. The meaning of the sample's treatment or condition label: therapeutic diphenylcyclopropenone sensitization with weekly scalp DPC. Sample: whole blood, taken in connection with sensitization to the hapten diphenylcyclopropenone (DPC). These TCRs come from a woman aged 40 to 49 with alopecia areata. Some clones in this sample may be carry-over from other donors' samples.

This clonotype was seen more than once but under ten times. J is TRBJ1-1 and V is TRBV7-9, with D possibly TRBD1 on 6 matching bases. The V end was cut by 5 bases, the J end by 0 bases, with 10 bases between. The CDR3 extends over 14 amino acids. Germline V gene data show CDR1 as SEHNR and CDR2 as FQNEAQ (reference sequence). DNA for the CDR3: TGTGCCAGCAGCCGACGGACAGTGAACACTGAAGCTTTCTTT. It encodes CASSRRTVNTEAFF.

This clonotype was seen a handful of times. The chain combines TRBV29-1 with TRBJ2-5; 9 positions match TRBD1. The germline V gene encodes CDR1 SQVTM and CDR2 ANQGSEA. Unmatched junction bases numbered 6, after V lost 5 bases and J lost 5 bases. There are 13 residues in the CDR3. The CDR3 DNA reads as TGCAGCGTTTGGACAGGGGCTGGTGAGACCCAGTACTTC. Amino acids: CSVWTGAGETQYF.

The chain combines TRBV7-2 with TRBJ2-3, with 10 positions matching TRBD2. V was clipped by 1 base and J by 1 base; unmatched bases: 2. Germline CDR1 reads SGHTA; CDR2 reads FQGNSA. The CDR3 sequence is 16 residues long. Here the CDR3 reads CASSLGGTSGTDTQYF. The CDR3 DNA sequence: TGTGCCAGCAGCTTAGGCGGGACTAGCGGCACAGATACGCAGTATTTT.

This CDR3 reads CASSLGGFTDTQYF. The CDR3 region has the DNA TGTGCCAGCAGTTTAGGAGGATTCACAGATACGCAGTATTTT. The chain is built from TRBV28 and TRBJ2-3; D might be TRBD2 (5 bases). Germline CDR1 MDHEN, CDR2 SYDVKM. V shed 2 bases and J shed 2 bases, with 8 bases lying between them. The CDR3 has 14 amino acids.

This clonotype was detected a few times. The chain combines TRBV25-1 with TRBJ1-2, with 7 bases that match TRBD1. V shed 4 bases, J shed 4 bases, and the junction held 9 bases outside the gene matches. The CDR3 has 15 residues. Germline V lookup: CDR1 MGHDK, CDR2 SYGVNS. The CDR3 DNA reads as TGTGCCAGCAGTGGACCCATCCGGGACAGCTATGGCTACACCTTC. It encodes CASSGPIRDSYGYTF.

This clonotype was counted between two and nine times. The chain combines TRBV10-3 with TRBJ2-5, with D unresolved. The CDR3 is made up of 16 amino acids. Germline CDR1 ENHRY, CDR2 SYGVKD. V was cut by 0 bases and J by 3 bases, with 14 bases left in between. DNA for the CDR3: TGTGCCATCAGTGAGTCAGGAAAGGCCCTGGAAGAGACCCAGTACTTC. This codes for CAISESGKALEETQYF.

The chain carries TRBV5-1 and TRBJ2-3, with 10 bases that match TRBD2. The CDR3 runs 16 residues. V lost 3 bases and J lost 2; bases outside the gene matches: 6. CDR1 is SGHRS and CDR2 is YFSETQ in the germline V gene. CDR3 amino acids: CASSSGLATLTDTQYF. The CDR3 region has the DNA TGCGCCAGCAGCTCGGGACTAGCGACTCTCACAGATACGCAGTATTTT.